One and the same sample provided the 27 T cell receptor beta chains below, sequenced in a study of response to subunit inactivated influenza vaccine. TCRdb re-derived calls from the RT-PCR reads in MiXCR, one entry per CDR3 protein. This table holds 450,000 to 600,000 distinct CDR3 sequences, approximately 7.7% found once. The starting material was PBMCs from blood, obtained approximately 25 months after vaccination. The receptors were sampled from a man aged 50 to 75 who received an inactivated influenza vaccine.

This clonotype was counted at least ten times. The CDR3 DNA reads TGCGCCAGCAGCTTGGGGGCCCAACTAGCGGGGGAAGAGACCCAGTACTTC. This sequence encodes CASSLGAQLAGEETQYF. The gene calls are TRBV5-1 and TRBJ2-5; 11 bases agree with TRBD2. The V gene end was trimmed by 0 bases and the J gene end by 3 bases; junction bases not matched to a gene: 7. The CDR3 extends over 17 amino acids. Germline V gene lookup returns CDR1 SGHRS and CDR2 YFSETQ.

The rearrangement links TRBV10-2 to TRBJ2-5; the D gene is possibly TRBD2 (6 bases). The germline gives CDR1 WSHSY, CDR2 SAAADI. CDR3 length: 15 residues. V lost 2 bases and J 0 bases, leaving 10 bases between the germline ends. CDR3 nucleotides: TGCGCCAGCAGTGAGCTTGGAGGGTACCAAGAGACCCAGTACTTC. Translation gives CASSELGGYQETQYF.

The CDR3 nucleotides read TGTGCCACTCGCGGGAAAAAAAGCTACGAGCAGTACTTC. Translating it yields CATRGKKSYEQYF. V and J are TRBV27 and TRBJ2-7; maybe TRBD2 (6 bases). V was shortened by 10 bases and J by 3 bases, with 16 bases between the two germline ends. CDR3 length equals 13 residues. Germline V gene data show CDR1 as MNHEY and CDR2 as SMNVEV (reference sequence).

The chain is built from TRBV29-1 and TRBJ2-7; possible D gene TRBD1, 6 bases. CDR1 is SQVTM, CDR2 ANQGSEA, per germline. The length of the CDR3 is 14 residues. V lost 2 bases, J lost 2 bases, and 13 bases lay in between. The CDR3 here is CSVELRGPTYEQYF. The DNA of the CDR3 is TGCAGCGTTGAACTCAGGGGCCCCACCTACGAGCAGTACTTC.

The table lists this clonotype with many counts. The rearrangement links TRBV28 to TRBJ1-6, with 7 bases lining up with TRBD1. Per the germline V gene, CDR1 is MDHEN and CDR2 is SYDVKM. This CDR3 is 16 amino acids long. Trimming cost V 5 bases and J 5 bases; bases outside gene matches: 9. The CDR3 sequence is CASSPPSGTDNSPLHF. CDR3 DNA: TGTGCCAGCAGTCCCCCCTCCGGGACAGATAATTCACCCCTCCACTTT.

This clonotype was seen repeatedly, ten times or more. The chain has TRBV20-1 and TRBJ2-7; 10 nucleotides agree with TRBD2. The CDR3 totals 12 residues. The junction had 5 bases not matched to a gene; V was cut back by 1 base and J by 11 bases. Germline CDR1 is DFQATT and CDR2 is SNEGSKA (reference sequence). The CDR3 spells CSARGFGLAEYF. The CDR3 coding sequence is TGCAGTGCTAGAGGTTTCGGACTAGCGGAGTACTTC.

V and J are TRBV10-3 and TRBJ1-1; no clear D gene. The CDR3 sequence is 14 residues long. Germline CDR1 is ENHRY and CDR2 is SYGVKD. V was shortened by 2 bases and J by 0 bases, with 7 bases between the two germline ends. This CDR3 reads CAISEGKVNTEAFF. CDR3 in DNA: TGTGCCATCAGTGAGGGAAAAGTGAACACTGAAGCTTTCTTT.

The chain links TRBV14 to TRBJ2-2; D is unresolved. This CDR3 contains 13 residues. Germline loops: CDR1 SGHDN, CDR2 FVKESK. V was shortened by 4 bases and J by 6 bases, with 9 bases between the two germline ends. CDR3 protein: CASSPPEPGELFF. CDR3 DNA sequence: TGTGCCAGCAGCCCGCCAGAACCCGGGGAGCTGTTTTTT.

CDR3 amino acids: CASTPFLGGRTDTQYF. As DNA, the CDR3 is TGCGCCAGCACCCCCTTTTTGGGGGGACGCACAGATACGCAGTATTTT. The chain links TRBV5-1 to TRBJ2-3; D is perhaps TRBD2 (6 bases). The CDR3 covers 16 residues. In germline, CDR1 is SGHRS, CDR2 YFSETQ. V was trimmed by 6 bases and J by 1 base, leaving 18 bases between them.

The chain joins TRBV7-2 to TRBJ1-4, with D perhaps matching TRBD1 (6 bases). From germline, CDR1 is SGHTA and CDR2 FQGNSA. Trimming removed 5 bases at V and 13 bases at J, with 14 bases between. The CDR3 contains 12 residues. The CDR3 DNA reads as TGTGCCAGCAGCCCATCGGGGGGGCGACTGTTTTTT. Protein product: CASSPSGGRLFF. Combining the CDR3 with reference TRBV7-2 and TRBJ1-4 gives the whole variable domain GAGVSQSPSNKVTEKGKDVELRCDPISGHTALYWYRQSLGQGLEFLIYFQGNSAPDKSGLPSDRFSAERTGGSVSTLTIQRTQQEDSAVYLCASSPSGGRLFFGSGTQLSVL.

There are a few counts of this clonotype. This rearrangement joins TRBV20-1 to TRBJ2-3; weak D call: TRBD2 (6 bases). Deletions cut 0 bases from V and 3 bases from J, with 16 bases between. CDR1 DFQATT and CDR2 SNEGSKA come from the germline V gene (reference sequence). The CDR3 length is 16 residues. CDR3 coding DNA: TGCAGTGCTAGAGATCAGTTCCTAGCGTCGACAGATACGCAGTATTTT. Residues: CSARDQFLASTDTQYF.

There are many counts of this clonotype. V gene TRBV5-1 combines with J gene TRBJ1-1; tentatively, D is TRBD1 (6 bases). This CDR3 spans 14 amino acids. Germline lookup yields CDR1 SGHRS and CDR2 YFSETQ. Trimming stripped 4 bases from V and 0 bases from J, with 10 bases between. The CDR3: CASSKDRMNTEAFF. The DNA for the CDR3 is TGCGCCAGCAGCAAGGACAGAATGAACACTGAAGCTTTCTTT.

This clonotype occurred a few times. The J gene is TRBJ2-5, the V gene TRBV6-2 or TRBV6-3; D may match TRBD1 or TRBD2 (5 bases each). Germline loops: CDR1 MNHEY, CDR2 SVGEGT. The length of the CDR3 is 15 residues. Trimming removed 4 bases at V and 0 bases at J, with 12 bases between. The CDR3 here is CASSSPGRNQETQYF. As DNA, the CDR3 is TGTGCCAGCAGTTCCCCGGGACGGAACCAAGAGACCCAGTACTTC.

This clonotype appeared a few times. The V gene is TRBV29-1, the J gene TRBJ2-5; TRBD2 matches at 7 bases. Germline values: CDR1 SQVTM, CDR2 ANQGSEA. J lost 2 bases, V lost 2 bases, and 11 bases had no gene match. The length of the CDR3 is 16 residues. In DNA, the CDR3 is TGCAGCGTTGAATTGCCTAGCGGTAGGGAGCAAGAGACCCAGTACTTC. This gives the protein CSVELPSGREQETQYF.

The gene calls are TRBV10-3 and TRBJ1-2; D is possibly TRBD1 (5 bases). V was clipped by 10 bases and J by 4 bases, with 22 bases between them. In germline, CDR1 is ENHRY, CDR2 SYGVKD. CDR3 length: 15 residues. The CDR3 region is CATTEGTGASYGYTF. CDR3 DNA sequence: TGTGCCACCACAGAGGGAACAGGCGCTTCCTATGGCTACACCTTC.

The rearrangement links TRBV6-2 or TRBV6-3 to TRBJ2-1; D unresolved. Germline CDR1 reads MNHEY; CDR2 reads SVGEGT. CDR3 size: 12 residues. The DNA for the CDR3 is TGTGCTGCCTATAGCTCCTACAATGAGCAGTTCTTC. This codes for CAAYSSYNEQFF.

This sequence joins TRBV28 and TRBJ2-1; TRBD2 matches 14 bases. V was clipped by 4 bases and J by 5 bases; unmatched bases: 4. The CDR3 is 16 residues long. CDR1 MDHEN and CDR2 SYDVKM come from the germline V gene. CDR3 coding DNA: TGTGCCAGCAGTTCAGGGACTAGCGGGAGTCACAATGAGCAGTTCTTC. Its translation: CASSSGTSGSHNEQFF.

This clonotype was found a few times. This rearrangement joins TRBV20-1 to TRBJ2-5; no clear D. Germline V CDR1 and CDR2: DFQATT, SNEGSKA (reference sequence). Trimming removed 7 bases at V and 5 bases at J, with 8 bases between. The CDR3 has 10 residues. The CDR3 loop is CSVTGETQYF. The CDR3 nucleotides are TGCAGTGTTACCGGTGAGACCCAGTACTTC.

The sample holds a few counts of this clonotype. The CDR3 is CASSQDAGQLMVQYF. The CDR3 coding sequence is TGCGCCAGCAGCCAAGATGCAGGACAGCTTATGGTGCAGTACTTC. The gene calls are TRBV4-3 and TRBJ2-7, with a possible D match to TRBD1 (6 bases). Per the germline V gene, CDR1 is LGHNA and CDR2 is YSLEER. The V end was cut by 0 bases, the J end by 9 bases, with 18 bases between. This CDR3 contains 15 residues.

The chain employs TRBV6-1 and TRBJ2-3; the D is unclear. Trimming removed 8 bases from V and 8 bases from J, with 20 bases in between. The CDR3 is 14 residues long. From germline, CDR1 is MNHNS and CDR2 SASEGT. Here the CDR3 DNA reads TGTGCCAGCCTCCCCGGTCCCGGATCGGCTACGCAGTATTTT. It is translated as CASLPGPGSATQYF.

This clonotype was counted a few times. The rearrangement links TRBV5-1 to TRBJ2-1; D is perhaps TRBD2 (6 bases). V was trimmed by 2 bases and J by 5 bases, leaving 11 bases between them. Looked up from germline, CDR1 is SGHRS and CDR2 is YFSETQ. The CDR3 sequence is 14 residues long. CDR3 loop: CASSFLANNNEQFF. Written as DNA, the CDR3 is TGCGCCAGCAGCTTTCTAGCGAATAACAATGAGCAGTTCTTC.

This clonotype was picked up a small number of times. The chain links TRBV20-1 to TRBJ2-7; TRBD1 aligns across 7 bases. The V gene end was trimmed by 1 base and the J gene end by 4 bases; junction bases not matched to a gene: 10. CDR1 and CDR2 from the germline V gene are DFQATT and SNEGSKA (reference sequence). This CDR3 has 15 residues. The CDR3: CSARGVRQGGYEQYF. The CDR3 nucleotides are TGCAGTGCTAGAGGTGTGCGACAGGGTGGGTACGAGCAGTACTTC.

This clonotype turned up a few times. The chain carries TRBV28 and TRBJ2-7, with D tentatively TRBD1 or TRBD2 (5 bases each). The CDR3 consists of 15 residues. Looked up from germline, CDR1 is MDHEN and CDR2 is SYDVKM. V lost 7 bases and J 0 bases, leaving 16 bases between the germline ends. As DNA, the CDR3 is TGTGCCAGCATGAACAGGAGGCAACTCTCCTACGAGCAGTACTTC. Protein: CASMNRRQLSYEQYF.

The J gene is TRBJ2-1, the V gene TRBV6-1, with D tentatively TRBD1 (5 bases). V was shortened by 5 bases and J by 4 bases, with 15 bases between the two germline ends. The germline CDR1 and CDR2 sequences are MNHNS and SASEGT. The CDR3 sequence is 15 residues long. The CDR3: CASSLDRQPYNEQFF. The CDR3, as DNA: TGTGCCAGCAGTCTTGACCGACAGCCGTACAATGAGCAGTTCTTC.

The V gene is TRBV18, the J gene TRBJ1-1; no clear D. The CDR3 consists of 13 residues. The V gene's germline CDR1 is KGHSH and CDR2 LQKENI. Trimming cost V 0 bases and J 4 bases, with 6 bases left between them. The DNA for the CDR3 is TGTGCCAGCTCACCACCGATGGTCACTGAAGCTTTCTTT. Translating gives CASSPPMVTEAFF.

The chain carries TRBV12-3 or TRBV12-4 and TRBJ2-7; 10 bases fit TRBD1. The CDR3 is 14 amino acids. J gave up 3 bases and V 6 bases, and 5 bases lay outside the gene matches. CDR3 loop: CASRRDRGGYEQYF. In nucleotides, the CDR3 is TGTGCCAGCAGACGGGACAGGGGAGGCTACGAGCAGTACTTC.

Ten or more counts support this clonotype. This chain links TRBV20-1 with TRBJ1-1; D perhaps matches TRBD1 (5 bases). Between the trimmed V and J ends, which lost 6 bases and 3 bases, there was a span of 20 bases. The CDR3 sequence is 15 residues long. Germline CDR1 reads DFQATT; CDR2 reads SNEGSKA (reference sequence). CDR3 residues: CSALALGGSDTEAFF. CDR3 DNA sequence: TGCAGTGCACTGGCCCTCGGGGGGTCGGACACTGAAGCTTTCTTT.